The 3 T cell receptor beta chains given below trace back to one sample, sequenced in a study of CD8 T cells in Susac syndrome. Reverse transcription of roughly 0.5 to 1 ug RNA was performed with random hexamers. TCRdb re-called the immunoSEQ multiplex PCR reads through MiXCR, storing one row per CDR3 protein. This sample has more than 250,000 distinct CDR3 sequences, with about 92% found just once. The specimen sequenced was CD4+ T cells from PBMCs. Every receptor here comes from a human donor with multiple sclerosis.

The rearrangement links TRBV2 to TRBJ2-1, with 9 bases lining up with TRBD1. The CDR3 spans 14 residues. V shed 2 bases and J 15 bases; nucleotides not matched to a gene: 11. Germline V gene data show CDR1 as SNHLY and CDR2 as FYNNEI. The CDR3 here is CASSESVGQGYLFF. In DNA, the CDR3 is TGTGCCAGCAGTGAAAGTGTGGGACAGGGTTATCTGTTCTTC.

The chain has TRBV9 and TRBJ1-2; 9 bases line up with TRBD1. Germline V lookup: CDR1 SGDLS, CDR2 YYNGEE. J was trimmed by 6 bases and V by 3 bases; bases with no gene match: 12. There are 16 residues in the CDR3. CDR3 loop: CASSARPGQGSDGYTF. In DNA form, the CDR3 reads TGTGCCAGCAGCGCGCGCCCGGGACAGGGTTCTGATGGCTACACCTTC. The entire variable domain, with the rest obtained from reference TRBV9 and TRBJ1-2, is as follows: DSGVTQTPKHLITATGQRVTLRCSPRSGDLSVYWYQQSLDQGLQFLIQYYNGEERAKGNILERFSAQQFPDLHSELNLSSLELGDSALYFCASSARPGQGSDGYTFGSGTRLTVV.

J is TRBJ2-3 and V is TRBV29-1; D unresolved. Germline V gene sequence: CDR1 SQVTM, CDR2 ANQGSEA. Trimming shortened V by 6 bases and J by 0 bases, and 25 bases separated the two germline ends. This CDR3 spans 18 amino acids. The CDR3 DNA reads as TGCAGCGTCCTCACCCCGGGCCCTACCATTCCTAGCACAGATACGCAGTATTTT. It is translated as CSVLTPGPTIPSTDTQYF.